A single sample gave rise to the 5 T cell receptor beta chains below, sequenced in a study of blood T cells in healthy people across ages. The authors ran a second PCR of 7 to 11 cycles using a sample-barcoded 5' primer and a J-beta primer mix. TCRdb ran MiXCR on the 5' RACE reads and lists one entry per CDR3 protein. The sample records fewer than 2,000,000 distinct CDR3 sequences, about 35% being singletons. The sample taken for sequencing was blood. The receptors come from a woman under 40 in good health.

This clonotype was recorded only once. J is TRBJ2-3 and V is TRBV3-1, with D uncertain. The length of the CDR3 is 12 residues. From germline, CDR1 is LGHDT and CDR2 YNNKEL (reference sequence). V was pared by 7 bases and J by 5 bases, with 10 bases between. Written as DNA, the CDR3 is TGTGCCAGCAACGCTGATGAAGATACGCAGTATTTT. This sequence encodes CASNADEDTQYF.

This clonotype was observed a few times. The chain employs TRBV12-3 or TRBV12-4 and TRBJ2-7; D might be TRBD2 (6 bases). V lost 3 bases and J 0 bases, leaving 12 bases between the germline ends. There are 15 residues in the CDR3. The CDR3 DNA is TGTGCCAGCAGTTTTGGGGGGACCTTCTCCTACGAGCAGTACTTC. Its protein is CASSFGGTFSYEQYF.

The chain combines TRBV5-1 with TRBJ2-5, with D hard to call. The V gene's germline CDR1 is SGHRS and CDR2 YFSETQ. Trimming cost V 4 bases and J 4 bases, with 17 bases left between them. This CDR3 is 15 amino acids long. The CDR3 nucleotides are TGCGCCAGCAGCCCCGACGGCAGAAGGAGAGAGACCCAGTACTTC. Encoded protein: CASSPDGRRRETQYF.

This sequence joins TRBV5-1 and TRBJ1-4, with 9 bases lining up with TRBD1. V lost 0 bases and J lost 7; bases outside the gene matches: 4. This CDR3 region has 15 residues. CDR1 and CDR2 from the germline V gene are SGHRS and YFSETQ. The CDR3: CASSLEGTGSEKLFF. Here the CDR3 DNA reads TGCGCCAGCAGCTTGGAGGGGACAGGGAGTGAAAAACTGTTTTTT.

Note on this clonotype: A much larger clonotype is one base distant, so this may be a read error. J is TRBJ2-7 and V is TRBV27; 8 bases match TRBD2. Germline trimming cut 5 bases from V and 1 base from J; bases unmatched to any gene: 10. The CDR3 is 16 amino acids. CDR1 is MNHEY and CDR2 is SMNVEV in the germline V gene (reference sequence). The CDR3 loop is CASSPTHSGKSYEQYF. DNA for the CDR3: TGTGCCAGCAGTCCAACCCATAGCGGGAAATCCTACGAGCAGTACTTC.